Listed below are T cell receptor beta chains from one sample, sequenced in a study of T-cell memory formation after mild COVID-19. One entry per CDR3 protein results from TCRdb running MiXCR on the 5' RACE reads. The sample has 250,000 or so distinct CDR3 sequences, approximately 19% seen once. Sequencing used PBMCs or a T cell subset sorted from them (not recorded which). These receptors came from a man aged 18-30 years who had mild COVID-19 (a few samples of this study predate the infection). Cell type and time point are not known. Both conserved end residues are part of each CDR3. D genes are given only for firm matches. Clone size is shown for a subset of rows, as once, few, many or a class of expanded clone.

clone_size j_call v_call d_call cdr3_nt cdr3_aa
- TRBJ2-1 TRBV12-3/TRBV12-4 TRBD1 TGTGCCAGCAGATCTCTTACAGGGGGCGTCCACAATGAGCAGTTCTTC CASRSLTGGVHNEQFF
- TRBJ2-2 TRBV6-2/TRBV6-3 - TGTGCCAGCAGCTCTCGGGGCGGAAACACCGGGGAGCTGTTTTTT CASSSRGGNTGELFF
few TRBJ1-1 TRBV9 - TGTGCCAGCAGCGTAGAAGGGGGGTTTGAAGCTTTCTTT CASSVEGGFEAFF
few TRBJ1-2 TRBV7-6 - TGTGCCAGCAGCCCCCGAGCCTCACAGCTTAACTATGGCTACACCTTC CASSPRASQLNYGYTF
few TRBJ2-3 TRBV4-2 - TGTGCCAGCAGCCAAGATTTTCCAGATACGCAGTATTTT CASSQDFPDTQYF
- TRBJ2-6 TRBV9 - TGTGCCAGCAGCGTACTACCTGTCGTCTCTGGGGCCAACGTCCTGACTTTC CASSVLPVVSGANVLTF
- TRBJ2-5 TRBV7-7 - TGTGCCAGCAGCTTTAGTGCGGGCCTCGGTGGGACCCAGTACTTC CASSFSAGLGGTQYF
few TRBJ1-3 TRBV5-1 - TGCGCCAGCAGCTTGGAACAGAATCCTGGAAACACCATATATTTT CASSLEQNPGNTIYF
- TRBJ1-5 TRBV4-1 - TGCGCCAGCAGCCAAGTAGGAAGGCGTGGCCAGCCCCAGCATTTT CASSQVGRRGQPQHF
- TRBJ1-2 TRBV28 - TGTGCCAGCAGGCCAGGAATTTCGGACTATGGCTACACCTTC CASRPGISDYGYTF
many TRBJ2-2 TRBV7-2 - TGTGCCAGCAGCTTAGATATGGTAGCCGGGGAGCTGTTTTTT CASSLDMVAGELFF
- TRBJ1-1 TRBV4-1 - TGCGCCAGCAGCCAAGAAGGTTTGCGAGGCACTGAAGCTTTCTTT CASSQEGLRGTEAFF
few TRBJ2-5 TRBV20-1 - TGCAGTGCTAGATTGGGGGGCCAAGAGACCCAGTACTTC CSARLGGQETQYF
few TRBJ2-1 TRBV20-1 - TGCAGTGCTAGAAGCGGGCCATGGAAGGGTGAGCAGTTCTTC CSARSGPWKGEQFF
- TRBJ1-1 TRBV6-5 - TGTGCCGTGAGGGAGGTGAACACTGAAGCTTTCTTT CAVREVNTEAFF
many TRBJ2-3 TRBV7-9 - TGTGCCAGCAGCCCCAGATGGGGACTGAGCACAGATACGCAGTATTTT CASSPRWGLSTDTQYF
many TRBJ2-2 TRBV7-9 - TGTGCCAGCAGCTTTTGGGGACTTAACACCGGGGAGCTGTTTTTT CASSFWGLNTGELFF
- TRBJ2-7 TRBV24-1 TRBD1 TGTGCCACGACTAAGCCGGGACAGGGTCCCTACGAGCAGTACTTC CATTKPGQGPYEQYF
- TRBJ2-5 TRBV7-2 - TGTGCCAGCAGCTTAATGAGGGTTGGAGAGACCCAGTACTTC CASSLMRVGETQYF
- TRBJ1-1 TRBV11-3 - TGTGCCAGCAGCTTAGTCTGGGGCGCTGAAGCTTTCTTT CASSLVWGAEAFF
- TRBJ2-2 TRBV27 - TGTGCCAGCAGTTATTGGAACACCGGGGAGCTGTTTTTT CASSYWNTGELFF
- TRBJ2-3 TRBV11-2 - TGTGCCAGCAGCTTAGATTTTTGGGCAGGGCGCACAGATACGCAGTATTTT CASSLDFWAGRTDTQYF
- TRBJ2-5 TRBV9 - TGTGCCAGCAGCGTAGACGCATACTTGCGAGGGGACCAAGAGACCCAGTACTTC CASSVDAYLRGDQETQYF
- TRBJ1-1 TRBV9 - TGTGCCAGCAGCGTATCCCCGCACGGAGGGAACACTGAAGCTTTCTTT CASSVSPHGGNTEAFF
- TRBJ1-1 TRBV20-1 - TGCAGTGCCGTTTCCGGGCTGAACACTGAAGCTTTCTTT CSAVSGLNTEAFF
few TRBJ1-1 TRBV7-3 - TGTGCCAGCAGCTTATTCGTCCGTGCTGAAGCTTTCTTT CASSLFVRAEAFF
- TRBJ1-5 TRBV6-5 TRBD1 TGTGCCAGCAGCCTCGGGACAGGGGGTAAGCCCCAGCATTTT CASSLGTGGKPQHF
few TRBJ2-2 TRBV5-4 - TGTGCCAGCAGCCGACAGGCCGGGGAGCTGTTTTTT CASSRQAGELFF
- TRBJ2-1 TRBV28 TRBD2 TGTGCCAGCAGGACCAGCGGGGTCGATTTGTACAATGAGCAGTTCTTC CASRTSGVDLYNEQFF
few TRBJ1-4 TRBV6-5 - TGTGCCAGCAGTTACTCGACAAGGTCTAATGAAAAACTGTTTTTT CASSYSTRSNEKLFF
- TRBJ2-1 TRBV7-3 - TGTGCCAGCAGCTCTATCCCACATGAGCAGTTCTTC CASSSIPHEQFF
- TRBJ1-6 TRBV2 - TGTGCCAGCGCGTTGGGGGTAGGTTCACCCCTCCACTTT CASALGVGSPLHF
many TRBJ2-5 TRBV12-3/TRBV12-4 TRBD2 TGTGCCAGCAGAGGGACTAGCGATTCGAGAGAGACCCAGTACTTC CASRGTSDSRETQYF
- TRBJ2-2 TRBV4-2 - TGTGCCAGCAGCCAAGTCGGGGCGGAGCGCAACACCGGGGAGCTGTTTTTT CASSQVGAERNTGELFF
few TRBJ2-3 TRBV5-1 TRBD2 TGCGCCAGCAGCTTGGTTTCGGGGGGGGCCAGCACAGATACGCAGTATTTT CASSLVSGGASTDTQYF
- TRBJ2-7 TRBV2 - TGTGCCAGCAGGGGTAACGAGCAGTACTTC CASRGNEQYF
once TRBJ1-5 TRBV12-3/TRBV12-4 - TGTGCCAGCAGTTTAAATGGGGAGCCCCAGCATTTT CASSLNGEPQHF
- TRBJ2-5 TRBV12-3/TRBV12-4 TRBD1 TGTGCCAGCAGTTGGGACAGTCGAGAGACCCAGTACTTC CASSWDSRETQYF
- TRBJ2-7 TRBV20-1 - TGCAGTGCTAGTTATAGCAGGTTACTCTCCTACGAGCAGTACTTC CSASYSRLLSYEQYF
- TRBJ1-3 TRBV10-3 - TGTGCCATCAGTGAGGCCAGCGCCTCTGGAAACACCATATATTTT CAISEASASGNTIYF
- TRBJ1-1 TRBV21-1 - TGTGCCAGCAGCAAAAAACAGGACGGGAGGAACACTGAAGCTTTCTTT CASSKKQDGRNTEAFF
few TRBJ1-1 TRBV5-1 - TGCGCCAGCAGCTTGGACCCGGGAAACTTTGGGGCCACTGAAGCTTTCTTT CASSLDPGNFGATEAFF
- TRBJ2-1 TRBV7-2 TRBD2 TGTGCCAGCAGTTCTAGCGGGGGGGCCGTCTACAATGAGCAGTTCTTC CASSSSGGAVYNEQFF
- TRBJ2-3 TRBV29-1 - TGCAGCGTTGACAGGGTGAGCACAGATACGCAGTATTTT CSVDRVSTDTQYF
many TRBJ2-2 TRBV5-1 - TGCGCCAGCAGCTTGGACAGACCCACCGGGGAGCTGTTTTTT CASSLDRPTGELFF
few TRBJ2-1 TRBV24-1 TRBD2 TGTGCCACCAGTGATAGCGGGAGCTCCTACAATGAGCAGTTCTTC CATSDSGSSYNEQFF
- TRBJ2-7 TRBV5-1 - TGCGCCAGCAGCTTGGCCGGGAACTCCTACGAGCAGTACTTC CASSLAGNSYEQYF
- TRBJ1-2 TRBV6-6 - TGTGCCAGCAGTTACGCGGACGGGTCCGGCGGCACCTTC CASSYADGSGGTF
- TRBJ1-1 TRBV9 - TGTGCCAGCAGCGTTCGGGGGAAGGGCACTGAAGCTTTCTTT CASSVRGKGTEAFF
few TRBJ2-3 TRBV7-2 - TGTGCCAGCAGCTCAGGAGCCTCTACGCAGTATTTT CASSSGASTQYF
few TRBJ2-5 TRBV18 - TGTGCCAGCTCCCTTCGAAAACAGGGTGGAGAGACCCAGTACTTC CASSLRKQGGETQYF
few TRBJ2-3 TRBV6-2/TRBV6-3 - TGTGCCAGCAGTCTCCCCCGACCGAGCTTCACAGATACGCAGTATTTT CASSLPRPSFTDTQYF
few TRBJ1-5 TRBV27 - TGTGCCAGCAGTTTAAGTTGGGGAGGCCAGCCCCAGCATTTT CASSLSWGGQPQHF
few TRBJ2-3 TRBV11-2 TRBD2 TGTGCCAGCAGCTCGATAGCGGGAGGGGATACGCAGTATTTT CASSSIAGGDTQYF
- TRBJ2-6 TRBV15 - TGTGCCACCAGCAGAGACAGGGCTGGGGCCAACGTCCTGACTTTC CATSRDRAGANVLTF
- TRBJ1-2 TRBV7-2 TRBD1 TGTGCCAGCAGCTCCACGACAGGGAGATATGGCTACACCTTC CASSSTTGRYGYTF
- TRBJ2-7 TRBV7-9 TRBD1 TGTGCCAGCAGCGCCGGGACAGGGATCGACGAGCAGTACTTC CASSAGTGIDEQYF